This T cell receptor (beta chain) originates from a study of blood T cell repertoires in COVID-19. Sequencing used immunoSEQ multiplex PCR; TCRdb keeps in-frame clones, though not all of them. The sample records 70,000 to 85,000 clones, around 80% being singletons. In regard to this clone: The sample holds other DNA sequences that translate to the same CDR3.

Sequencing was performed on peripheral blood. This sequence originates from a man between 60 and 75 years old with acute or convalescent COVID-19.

CDR3 amino acids: CAISEDRGNTEAFF. In DNA, the CDR3 is TGTGCCATCAGTGAGGACAGGGGGAACACTGAAGCTTTCTTT. This chain joins TRBV10-3 and TRBJ1-1, with 8 bases lining up with TRBD1. V was pared by 2 bases and J by 1 base, with 0 bases of the junction left unmatched. The CDR3 covers 14 residues. Per the germline V gene, CDR1 is ENHRY and CDR2 is SYGVKD.